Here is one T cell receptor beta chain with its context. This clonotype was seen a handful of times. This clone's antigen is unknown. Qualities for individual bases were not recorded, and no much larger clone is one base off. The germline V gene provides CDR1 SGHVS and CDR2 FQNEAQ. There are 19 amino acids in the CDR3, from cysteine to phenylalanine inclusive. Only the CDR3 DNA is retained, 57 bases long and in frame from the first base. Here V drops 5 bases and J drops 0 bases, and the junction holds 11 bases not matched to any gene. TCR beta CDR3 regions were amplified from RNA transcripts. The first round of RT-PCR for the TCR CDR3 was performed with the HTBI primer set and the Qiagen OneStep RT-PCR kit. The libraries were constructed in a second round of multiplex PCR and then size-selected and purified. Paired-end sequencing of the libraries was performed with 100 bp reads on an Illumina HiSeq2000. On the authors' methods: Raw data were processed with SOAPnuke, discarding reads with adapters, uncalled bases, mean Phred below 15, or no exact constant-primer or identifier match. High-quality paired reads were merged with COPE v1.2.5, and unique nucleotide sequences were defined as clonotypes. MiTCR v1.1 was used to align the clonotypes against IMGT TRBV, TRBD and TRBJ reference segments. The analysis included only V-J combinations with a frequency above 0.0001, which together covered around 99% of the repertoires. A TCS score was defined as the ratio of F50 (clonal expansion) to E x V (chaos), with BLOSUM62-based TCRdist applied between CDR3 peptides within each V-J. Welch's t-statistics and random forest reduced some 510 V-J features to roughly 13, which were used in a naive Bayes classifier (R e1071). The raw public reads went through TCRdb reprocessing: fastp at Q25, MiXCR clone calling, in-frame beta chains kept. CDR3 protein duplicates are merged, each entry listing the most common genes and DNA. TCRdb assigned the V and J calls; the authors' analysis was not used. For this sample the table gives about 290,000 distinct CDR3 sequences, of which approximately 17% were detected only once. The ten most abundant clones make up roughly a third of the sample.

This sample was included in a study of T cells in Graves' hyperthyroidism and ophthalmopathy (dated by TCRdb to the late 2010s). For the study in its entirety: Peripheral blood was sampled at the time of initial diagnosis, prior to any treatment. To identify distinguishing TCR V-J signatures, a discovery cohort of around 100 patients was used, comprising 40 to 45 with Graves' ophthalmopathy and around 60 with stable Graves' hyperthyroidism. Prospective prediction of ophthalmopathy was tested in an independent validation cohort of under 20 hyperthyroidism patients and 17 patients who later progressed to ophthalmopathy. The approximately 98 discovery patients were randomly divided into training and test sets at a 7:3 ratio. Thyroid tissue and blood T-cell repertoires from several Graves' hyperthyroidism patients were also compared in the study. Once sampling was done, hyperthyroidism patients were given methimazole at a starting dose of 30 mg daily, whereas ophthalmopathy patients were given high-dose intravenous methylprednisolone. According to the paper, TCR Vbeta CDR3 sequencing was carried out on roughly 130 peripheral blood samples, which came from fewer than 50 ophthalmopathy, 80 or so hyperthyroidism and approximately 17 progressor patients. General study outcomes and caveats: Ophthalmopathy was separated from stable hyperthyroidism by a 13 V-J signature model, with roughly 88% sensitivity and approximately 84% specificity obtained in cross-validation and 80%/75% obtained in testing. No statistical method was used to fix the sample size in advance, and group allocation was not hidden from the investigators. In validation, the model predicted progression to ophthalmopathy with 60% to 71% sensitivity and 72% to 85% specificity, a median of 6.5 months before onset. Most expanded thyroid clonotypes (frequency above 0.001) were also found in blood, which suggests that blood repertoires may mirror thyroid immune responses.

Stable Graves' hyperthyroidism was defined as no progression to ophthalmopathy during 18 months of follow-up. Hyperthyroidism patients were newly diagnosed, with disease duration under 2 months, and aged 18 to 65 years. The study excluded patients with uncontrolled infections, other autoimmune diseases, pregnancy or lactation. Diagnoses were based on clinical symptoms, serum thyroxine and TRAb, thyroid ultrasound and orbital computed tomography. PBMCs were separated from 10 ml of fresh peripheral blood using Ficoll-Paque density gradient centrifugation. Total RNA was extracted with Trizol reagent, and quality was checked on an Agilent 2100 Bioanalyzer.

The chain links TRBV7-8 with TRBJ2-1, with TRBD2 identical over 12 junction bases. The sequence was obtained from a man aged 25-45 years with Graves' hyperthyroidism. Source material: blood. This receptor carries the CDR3 CASSRLAGAFHSSYNEQFF. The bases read TGTGCCAGCAGCCGACTAGCGGGAGCCTTTCACAGCTCCTACAATGAGCAGTTCTTC.